These 14 T cell receptor beta chains were all obtained from the same sample, sequenced in a study of T cell responses to AZD1222 COVID-19 vaccine. Data came from immunoSEQ multiplex PCR; TCRdb stores just in-frame clones and leaves some out. In the table there are approximately 100,000 clones, approximately 85% of which are singletons. This specimen consisted of peripheral blood, obtained on day 0 of MenACWY control vaccination. These receptors were obtained from an adult in good health.

V and J are TRBV3-1 (or the pseudogene TRBV3-2) and TRBJ1-6; D possibly corresponds to TRBD1 (5 bases). The germline CDR1 and CDR2 sequences are LGHDT and YNNKEL (reference sequence). The CDR3 contains 19 residues. Trimming pared 1 base from V and 2 bases from J, leaving 18 bases between. The CDR3 loop is CASSQGLQAPGTYNSPLHF. In DNA form, the CDR3 reads TGTGCCAGCAGCCAAGGTCTACAGGCCCCGGGAACCTATAATTCACCCCTCCACTTT.

This clone appeared a few times. This sequence joins TRBV27 and TRBJ2-1; D might be TRBD1 or TRBD2, each matching 6 bases. The V gene's germline CDR1 is MNHEY and CDR2 SMNVEV (reference sequence). Trimming stripped 6 bases from V and 4 bases from J, with 16 bases between. This CDR3 contains 15 residues. For the CDR3, the DNA is TGTGCCAGCAGCCCTACGGGGGCCCGATACAATGAGCAGTTCTTC. Its protein product is CASSPTGARYNEQFF.

This clone was detected only once. The chain has TRBV28 and TRBJ2-5; D may match TRBD1 or TRBD2 (6 bases each). The CDR3 sequence is 12 residues long. V shed 7 bases and J shed 5 bases, with 11 bases lying between them. Germline CDR1 MDHEN, CDR2 SYDVKM. CDR3 loop: CASTRGRETQYF. The DNA of the CDR3 is TGTGCCAGCACCCGGGGGCGGGAGACCCAGTACTTC.

CDR3 nucleotide sequence: TGCGCCAGCAGCCTTTCGTGGGCGGGAAACACCATATATTTT. Residues: CASSLSWAGNTIYF. The chain links TRBV5-1 to TRBJ1-3; no reliable D call. V was trimmed by 4 bases and J by 4 bases, leaving 12 bases between them. Germline values: CDR1 SGHRS, CDR2 YFSETQ. This CDR3 comprises 14 residues.

The V call is TRBV14, the J call TRBJ2-2; no definite D call. Trimming removed 4 bases at V and 4 bases at J, with 13 bases between. The CDR3 totals 15 residues. Germline-derived CDR1 and CDR2 are SGHDN and FVKESK. The CDR3 region has the DNA TGTGCCAGCAGCCTTCCCCGGGCCCTCACCGGGGAGCTGTTTTTT. Protein product: CASSLPRALTGELFF.

J is TRBJ1-1 and V is TRBV20-1; D gene uncertain. The CDR3 is 11 amino acids. Germline CDR1 DFQATT, CDR2 SNEGSKA (reference sequence). V shed 2 bases and J shed 8 bases, with 9 bases lying between them. CDR3 nucleotide sequence: TGCAGTGCTAGACGGGCCCCCGAAGCTTTCTTT. It translates to CSARRAPEAFF.

The rearrangement joins TRBV20-1 to TRBJ2-2; 10 bases align to TRBD2. The J segment lost 4 bases and the V segment lost 3 bases, leaving 2 bases of the junction unmatched. The CDR3 contains 14 residues. Germline lookup yields CDR1 DFQATT and CDR2 SNEGSKA (reference sequence). CDR3 region: CSASLAGVTGELFF. The CDR3 coding sequence is TGCAGTGCTAGTCTAGCGGGGGTCACCGGGGAGCTGTTTTTT.

The V call is TRBV27, the J call TRBJ1-5; TRBD1 might be the D (5 bases). The CDR3 extends over 11 amino acids. Germline V lookup: CDR1 MNHEY, CDR2 SMNVEV (reference sequence). V dropped 6 bases and J dropped 11 bases, with 11 bases sitting between them. The CDR3 bases are TGTGCCAGCAGGGGAGAAGGGGCCCAGCATTTT. Protein product: CASRGEGAQHF.

This clone was recorded only once. The V call is TRBV5-6, the J call TRBJ2-7, with D perhaps given as TRBD1 or TRBD2 (5 bases each). The CDR3 is made up of 13 amino acids. V gave up 6 bases and J gave up 4 bases, with 14 bases separating them. Per the germline V gene, CDR1 is SGHDT and CDR2 is YYEEEE. CDR3 loop: CASTQPGLYEQYF. The CDR3 DNA reads as TGTGCCAGCACCCAGCCGGGGCTGTACGAGCAGTACTTC.

The gene calls are TRBV30 and TRBJ1-2; a possible D gene is TRBD1 (5 bases). Trimming shortened V by 2 bases and J by 11 bases, and 21 bases separated the two germline ends. Germline CDR1 GTSNPN, CDR2 SVGIG (reference sequence). This CDR3 comprises 14 residues. The CDR3 loop is CAWSQPRDGLGYTF. The CDR3 bases are TGTGCCTGGAGTCAGCCCCGGGACGGCCTCGGGTACACCTTC. The entire variable domain, with the rest obtained from reference TRBV30 and TRBJ1-2, is as follows: SQTIHQWPATLVQPVGSPLSLECTVEGTSNPNLYWYRQAAGRGLQLLFYSVGIGQISSEVPQNLSASRPQDRQFILSSKKLLLSDSGFYLCAWSQPRDGLGYTFGSGTRLTVV.

The chain combines TRBV9 with TRBJ2-2; TRBD2 matches 14 bases. Germline CDR1 and CDR2: SGDLS and YYNGEE. With V trimmed by 2 bases and J by 3 bases, 12 bases remained unmatched. The CDR3 has 20 residues. The CDR3 bases are TGTGCCAGCAGCGTGTCCCCCAGGACTAGCGGGAGGACCTACACCGGGGAGCTGTTTTTT. The encoded protein is CASSVSPRTSGRTYTGELFF.

The chain recombines TRBV5-6 with TRBJ2-2; D gene unclear. V was cut by 4 bases and J by 5 bases, with 15 bases left in between. Germline V gene lookup returns CDR1 SGHDT and CDR2 YYEEEE. CDR3 length equals 15 residues. CDR3 in amino acids: CASSTPTQETGELFF. The CDR3 DNA is TGTGCCAGCAGCACACCGACACAAGAGACCGGGGAGCTGTTTTTT.

Note on this clone: Within the sample, other DNA sequences also encode this same CDR3. V usage is TRBV3-1 (or the pseudogene TRBV3-2) and J usage is TRBJ2-2; perhaps TRBD2 as D (5 bases). Germline V gene lookup returns CDR1 LGHDT and CDR2 YNNKEL (reference sequence). There are 14 residues in the CDR3. V lost 4 bases and J lost 0, with 6 bases in between. Here the CDR3 DNA reads TGTGCCAGCAGCCCGGGATCGAACACCGGGGAGCTGTTTTTT. It codes for CASSPGSNTGELFF.

The chain is built from TRBV5-4 and TRBJ2-5; TRBD2 matches 7 bases. Germline V gene lookup returns CDR1 SGHNT and CDR2 YYREEE (reference sequence). The CDR3 has 15 residues. The V gene end was trimmed by 0 bases and the J gene end by 1 base; junction bases not matched to a gene: 3. CDR3 nucleotides: TGTGCCAGCAGCTTGGGTAGGACTAGCCAAGAGACCCAGTACTTC. Its protein is CASSLGRTSQETQYF.